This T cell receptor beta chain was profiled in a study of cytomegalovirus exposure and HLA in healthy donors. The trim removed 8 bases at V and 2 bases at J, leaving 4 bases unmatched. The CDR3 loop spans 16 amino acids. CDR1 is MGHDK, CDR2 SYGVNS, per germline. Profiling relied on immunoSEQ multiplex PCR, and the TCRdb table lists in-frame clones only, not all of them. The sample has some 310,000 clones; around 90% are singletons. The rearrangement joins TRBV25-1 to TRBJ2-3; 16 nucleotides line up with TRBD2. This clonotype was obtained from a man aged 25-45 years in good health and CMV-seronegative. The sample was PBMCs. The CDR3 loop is CASPGLAGGPTDTQYF. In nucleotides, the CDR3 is TGTGCCAGCCCGGGACTAGCGGGGGGGCCCACAGATACGCAGTATTTT.